One sample yielded the 27 T cell receptor beta chains listed below, sequenced in a study of molecular identifiers for immune sequencing clone quantification. TCRdb re-called the PCR reads with MiXCR, one entry per CDR3 protein. The sample shows more than 450,000 distinct CDR3 sequences, around 25% of them seen only once. The source material was naive CD8+ T cells from blood, with Jurkat cell RNA spiked in. Subset defined: FACS-sorted CD8+CD4-CCR7+CD45RA+ naive T cells. Receptors were obtained from a human donor in good health. Some libraries in this study had Jurkat cell RNA spiked in.

This clonotype showed up many times. The gene calls are TRBV27 and TRBJ2-7, with TRBD2 as a possible D gene (5 bases). Germline CDR1 is MNHEY and CDR2 is SMNVEV (reference sequence). Trimming removed 6 bases from V and 6 bases from J, with 9 bases in between. The length of the CDR3 is 11 residues. The CDR3 DNA follows: TGTGCCAGCAGCTTTGGAGGCGAGCAGTACTTC. Protein: CASSFGGEQYF.

Worth noting for this clonotype: Being one base from a much bigger clone, this may be a read error. The rearrangement links TRBV5-4 to TRBJ2-6, with 8 nucleotides matching TRBD1. Germline V gene lookup returns CDR1 SGHNT and CDR2 YYREEE (reference sequence). This CDR3 comprises 17 residues. The CDR3 DNA reads TGTGCCAGCAGCTTGGTCCCAGGGGGCGCTGGGGCCACCGTCCTGACTTTC. The encoded protein is CASSLVPGGAGATVLTF.

This clonotype has just a few counts. The genes are TRBV28 and TRBJ2-7; 8 bases are a match to TRBD1. Germline CDR1 MDHEN, CDR2 SYDVKM. The CDR3 runs 13 residues. V shed 10 bases and J 6 bases; nucleotides not matched to a gene: 11. CDR3 residues: CAIVNRGNGEQYF. CDR3 DNA: TGTGCCATCGTGAACAGGGGGAATGGCGAGCAGTACTTC. The complete variable domain, with remaining parts taken from reference TRBV28 and TRBJ2-7, reads DVKVTQSSRYLVKRTGEKVFLECVQDMDHENMFWYRQDPGLGLRLIYFSYDVKMKEKGDIPEGYSVSREKKERFSLILESASTNQTSMYLCAIVNRGNGEQYFGPGTRLTVT.

The chain combines TRBV28 with TRBJ2-7, with 8 bases identical to TRBD1. Looked up from germline, CDR1 is MDHEN and CDR2 is SYDVKM. Trimming took 6 bases from V and 5 from J; bases not matched to a gene: 12. The CDR3 is 15 amino acids. The CDR3 DNA is TGTGCCAGCAGAAACGGTCGGACAGGGTTACACGAGCAGTACTTC. Amino acids: CASRNGRTGLHEQYF.

This clonotype has more than one count but fewer than ten. This chain connects TRBV7-6 to TRBJ1-4, with 7 positions matching TRBD1. The V and J ends lost 2 bases and 5 bases, in that order; junction bases with no gene match: 5. The V gene's germline CDR1 is SGHVS and CDR2 FNYEAQ. The CDR3 extends over 15 amino acids. The CDR3 sequence is CASSLPQGENEKLFF. As DNA, the CDR3 is TGTGCCAGCAGCTTACCCCAGGGGGAAAATGAAAAACTGTTTTTT. The entire variable domain, with the rest obtained from reference TRBV7-6 and TRBJ1-4, is as follows: GAGVSQSPRYKVTKRGQDVALRCDPISGHVSLYWYRQALGQGPEFLTYFNYEAQQDKSGLPNDRFSAERPEGSISTLTIQRTEQRDSAMYRCASSLPQGENEKLFFGSGTQLSVL.

The genes are TRBV14 and TRBJ2-7; D call uncertain. The germline V gene has CDR1 SGHDN and CDR2 FVKESK. V was cut by 5 bases and J by 0 bases, with 11 bases left in between. The CDR3 totals 14 residues. The CDR3 reads CASSNSGDSYEQYF. CDR3 coding DNA: TGTGCCAGCAGCAATAGTGGGGACTCCTACGAGCAGTACTTC.

This clonotype was detected a few times. The CDR3 sequence: CASSITGNTGELFF. The CDR3 nucleotides are TGTGCCAGTAGTATTACAGGGAACACCGGGGAGCTGTTTTTT. The chain joins TRBV19 to TRBJ2-2; D possibly corresponds to TRBD1 (5 bases). The CDR3 totals 14 residues. V was pared by 3 bases and J by 1 base, with 6 bases between. Germline V gene lookup returns CDR1 LNHDA and CDR2 SQIVND (reference sequence).

The chain has TRBV6-6 and TRBJ2-1; perhaps TRBD2 as D (6 bases). The CDR3 runs to 15 residues. V lost 4 bases to trimming and J lost 10 bases, with 20 bases between them. The germline gives CDR1 MNHNY, CDR2 SVGAGI (reference sequence). Here the CDR3 reads CASSCMTSARNEQFF. In nucleotides, the CDR3 is TGTGCCAGCAGTTGCATGACTAGTGCGAGGAACGAGCAGTTCTTC.

The V call is TRBV4-1, the J call TRBJ2-7; D not resolved. The germline CDR1 and CDR2 sequences are MGHRA and YSYEKL. This CDR3 spans 13 amino acids. V dropped 2 bases and J dropped 4 bases, with 9 bases sitting between them. CDR3 DNA sequence: TGCGCCAGCAGCCAAAACAGAGAGTACGAGCAGTACTTC. Translation: CASSQNREYEQYF.

This clonotype was found many times. The chain employs TRBV4-1 and TRBJ2-3; 9 nucleotides align to TRBD1. Germline-derived CDR1 and CDR2 are MGHRA and YSYEKL. The junction had 6 bases not matched to a gene; V was cut back by 1 base and J by 4 bases. This CDR3 comprises 16 residues. This CDR3 reads CASSQVPGQGADTQYF. CDR3 nucleotides: TGCGCCAGCAGCCAAGTACCGGGACAGGGTGCAGATACGCAGTATTTT.

The J gene is TRBJ2-3, the V gene TRBV4-1; TRBD2 agrees at 10 bases. V trimming: 3 bases; J trimming: 2 bases; junction bases outside the gene matches: 11. CDR1 MGHRA and CDR2 YSYEKL come from the germline V gene. The CDR3 is 18 residues long. The CDR3 nucleotides are TGCGCCAGCAGCCACCAAGCGGGAGGGCTCGGAGACACAGATACGCAGTATTTT. Its translation is CASSHQAGGLGDTDTQYF.

This clonotype came up a few times. The V gene is TRBV6-5, the J gene TRBJ2-7; a weak D match, TRBD2 (6 bases). V lost 2 bases and J 4 bases, leaving 12 bases between the germline ends. The CDR3 has 14 amino acids. The germline V gene encodes CDR1 MNHEY and CDR2 SVGAGI. The CDR3 region is CASSYAGGQYEQYF. The CDR3 DNA sequence: TGTGCCAGCAGTTACGCCGGGGGTCAATACGAGCAGTACTTC.

A few counts support this clonotype. The rearrangement links TRBV3-1 to TRBJ1-3; D gene unclear. CDR1 LGHDT and CDR2 YNNKEL come from the germline V gene (reference sequence). The CDR3 covers 13 residues. Trimming left V 0 bases short and J 4 bases short, with 4 bases between. CDR3 sequence reads: CASSQEGGNTIYF. CDR3 DNA sequence: TGTGCCAGCAGCCAAGAGGGGGGAAACACCATATATTTT.

In this sample, this clonotype turned up many times. The chain couples TRBV12-3 or TRBV12-4 to TRBJ1-2, with D tentatively TRBD1 (5 bases). V was shortened by 5 bases and J by 3 bases, with 10 bases between the two germline ends. There are 13 residues in the CDR3. The CDR3 loop reads CASSPDSDYGYTF. Here the CDR3 DNA reads TGTGCCAGCAGTCCCGACAGTGACTATGGCTACACCTTC.

A few counts support this clonotype. The chain combines TRBV6-5 with TRBJ2-5, with TRBD2 identical over 13 bases. Losses at the gene ends were 6 bases for V and 1 base for J; bases not matched to a gene: 2. Germline lookup yields CDR1 MNHEY and CDR2 SVGAGI. The CDR3 contains 15 residues. Here the CDR3 DNA reads TGTGCCAGCAGGAGACTAGCGGGGGGCCAAGAGACCCAGTACTTC. This codes for CASRRLAGGQETQYF.

The V call is TRBV5-6, the J call TRBJ2-2; D is undetermined. The ends were cut back, 2 bases at V and 0 bases at J, with 11 bases in the middle. CDR3 length: 16 residues. CDR1 SGHDT and CDR2 YYEEEE come from the germline V gene. The CDR3 DNA follows: TGTGCCAGCAGCTTTGAAGGGCGCGCGAACACCGGGGAGCTGTTTTTT. Amino acid sequence: CASSFEGRANTGELFF.

The rearrangement uses TRBV28 and TRBJ2-7, with 8 bases matching TRBD1. The V and J ends lost 6 bases and 3 bases, in that order; junction bases with no gene match: 10. Looked up from germline, CDR1 is MDHEN and CDR2 is SYDVKM. The CDR3 sequence is 15 residues long. This CDR3 reads CASSHRQGRIYEQYF. Here the CDR3 DNA reads TGTGCCAGCAGCCACAGACAGGGGAGAATCTACGAGCAGTACTTC. The entire variable domain, with the rest obtained from reference TRBV28 and TRBJ2-7, is as follows: DVKVTQSSRYLVKRTGEKVFLECVQDMDHENMFWYRQDPGLGLRLIYFSYDVKMKEKGDIPEGYSVSREKKERFSLILESASTNQTSMYLCASSHRQGRIYEQYFGPGTRLTVT.

The genes are TRBV7-9 and TRBJ2-5; 10 bases map to TRBD2. From germline, CDR1 is SEHNR and CDR2 FQNEAQ (reference sequence). The CDR3 extends over 17 amino acids. V gave up 5 bases and J gave up 0 bases; unmatched junction bases: 9. This CDR3 reads CASSGILAGVNQETQYF. CDR3 coding DNA: TGTGCCAGCAGCGGGATCCTAGCGGGGGTGAACCAAGAGACCCAGTACTTC.

This clonotype showed up many times. The rearrangement uses TRBV24-1 and TRBJ2-3, with unresolved D. Germline CDR1 is KGHDR and CDR2 is SFDVKD. V was shortened by 1 base and J by 6 bases, with 7 bases between the two germline ends. CDR3 size: 13 residues. CDR3 nucleotides: TGTGCCACCAGTGATTTTATCGGTGATACGCAGTATTTT. It specifies CATSDFIGDTQYF.

This clonotype was seen more than once but under ten times. The chain recombines TRBV24-1 with TRBJ2-3; 9 nucleotides match TRBD2. The CDR3 contains 16 residues. The germline gives CDR1 KGHDR, CDR2 SFDVKD. V shed 5 bases and J 2 bases; nucleotides not matched to a gene: 7. The CDR3 bases are TGTGCCACCAGTGCCCCACTAGCGGGCTTCACAGATACGCAGTATTTT. It yields the protein CATSAPLAGFTDTQYF.

CDR3 in DNA: TGCAGTGCTGAGGACAGGGGCCTCCAAGAGACCCAGTACTTC. Translation gives CSAEDRGLQETQYF. V usage is TRBV20-1 and J usage is TRBJ2-5; 9 bases are shared with TRBD1. V lost 5 bases, J lost 1 base, and 5 bases stayed unmatched. This CDR3 region has 14 residues. From germline, CDR1 is DFQATT and CDR2 SNEGSKA (reference sequence).

The chain couples TRBV27 to TRBJ1-6, with D unresolved. V lost 3 bases and J 7 bases, leaving 10 bases between the germline ends. The CDR3 runs to 14 residues. Germline CDR1 MNHEY, CDR2 SMNVEV (reference sequence). CDR3 nucleotides: TGTGCCAGCAGTTTGTTTCCGGGCAATTCACCCCTCCACTTT. It is translated as CASSLFPGNSPLHF.

The rearrangement uses TRBV4-3 and TRBJ2-4; a weak D match, TRBD2 (7 bases). CDR3 length: 17 amino acids. CDR1 and CDR2 (germline): LGHNA, YSLEER. V lost 0 bases to trimming and J lost 3 bases, with 15 bases between them. The CDR3 nucleotides are TGCGCCAGCAGCCAAGATGGGAGGGGGATCGGCAAAAACATTCAGTACTTC. It specifies CASSQDGRGIGKNIQYF.

V usage is TRBV4-3 and J usage is TRBJ2-5, with TRBD1 as a possible D gene (5 bases). The CDR3 covers 15 residues. CDR1 and CDR2 (germline): LGHNA, YSLEER. V gave up 4 bases and J gave up 3 bases, with 15 bases separating them. The CDR3 nucleotides read TGCGCCAGCAGCCCTGCTCTGGCGGACAAAGAGACCCAGTACTTC. Amino acids: CASSPALADKETQYF.

Details on this clonotype: A much more abundant neighbour one base away suggests this may be a read error. The chain couples TRBV29-1 to TRBJ1-1; D remains ambiguous. This CDR3 is 12 amino acids long. Looked up from germline, CDR1 is SQVTM and CDR2 is ANQGSEA. DNA of the CDR3: TGCAGCACCTTACACCTGAACACTGTAGCTTTCTTT. Translating it yields CSTLHLNTVAFF.

The chain uses TRBV12-3 or TRBV12-4 and TRBJ2-7; 10 bases fit TRBD2. The ends lost 2 bases at V and 4 bases at J; junction bases unmatched: 2. The CDR3 sequence is 14 residues long. In DNA form, the CDR3 reads TGTGCCAGCAGTTTATTTAGCGGGGGGTACGAGCAGTACTTC. Its protein product is CASSLFSGGYEQYF.

This clonotype was seen ten or more times. The chain uses TRBV19 and TRBJ1-5; TRBD1 is a possible D gene (6 bases). Germline CDR1 LNHDA, CDR2 SQIVND (reference sequence). This CDR3 is 14 amino acids long. V lost 3 bases, J lost 5 bases, and 11 bases lay in between. This CDR3 is CASSILGGYQPQHF. The CDR3 nucleotides read TGTGCCAGTAGTATCCTAGGGGGGTATCAGCCCCAGCATTTT.